The clone carrying this T cell receptor (beta chain) has more than one count but fewer than ten. Its antigen is currently unknown. From the 5' RACE reads, TCRdb called clonotypes with MiXCR, one entry per CDR3 protein. Of about 400,000 distinct CDR3 sequences listed, 20% to 25% are singletons. The source of the sample is a study of CD8 T cells in ankylosing spondylitis. Findings and caveats of the study: From matched ankylosing spondylitis synovial fluid, disease-linked clones were reportedly recovered at significantly enriched levels. Ankylosing spondylitis blood appeared to be characterized by a TCR beta motif of about eight highly homologous variants.

This CDR3 has 15 amino acids. V was clipped by 6 bases and J by 5 bases, with 16 bases between them. The V gene's germline CDR1 is SEHNR and CDR2 FQNEAQ (reference sequence). The TCR sequence derives from a male donor with ankylosing spondylitis. The chain is built from TRBV7-9 and TRBJ2-2, with D perhaps TRBD2 (6 bases). The specimen was blood, either unsorted or a sorted T cell fraction (not recorded which). The DNA of the CDR3 is TGTGCCAGCAGGGCCCCGCGGGAAGTGACCGGGGAGCTGTTTTTT. It is translated as CASRAPREVTGELFF.